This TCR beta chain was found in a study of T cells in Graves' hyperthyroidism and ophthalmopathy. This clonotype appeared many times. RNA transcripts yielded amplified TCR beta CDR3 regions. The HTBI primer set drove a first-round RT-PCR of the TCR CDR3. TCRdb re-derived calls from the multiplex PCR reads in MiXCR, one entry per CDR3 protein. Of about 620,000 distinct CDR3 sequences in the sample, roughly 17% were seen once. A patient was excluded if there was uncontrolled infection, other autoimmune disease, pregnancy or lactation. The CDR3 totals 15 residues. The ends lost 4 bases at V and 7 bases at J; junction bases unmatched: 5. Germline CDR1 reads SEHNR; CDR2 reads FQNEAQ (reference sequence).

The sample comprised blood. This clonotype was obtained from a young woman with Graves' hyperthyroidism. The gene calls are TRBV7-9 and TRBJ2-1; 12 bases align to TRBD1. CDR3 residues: CASSSGQGARNEQFF. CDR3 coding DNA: TGTGCCAGCAGCTCGGGACAGGGGGCGCGTAATGAGCAGTTCTTC.